These 30 T cell receptor beta chains came from one sample sequenced in a study of blood T cell repertoires in COVID-19. Sequencing used immunoSEQ multiplex PCR; TCRdb keeps in-frame clones, though not all of them. The sample contains about 250,000 clones, 88% of which appear only once. The specimen was peripheral blood. All receptors derive from a woman aged 30 to 39 with COVID-19, enrolled during active disease.

The chain is built from TRBV5-6 and TRBJ2-7; 13 nucleotides align to TRBD2. The length of the CDR3 is 15 residues. Germline lookup yields CDR1 SGHDT and CDR2 YYEEEE. V lost 4 bases to trimming and J lost 2 bases; unmatched junction nucleotides: 3. The CDR3 coding sequence is TGTGCCAGCAGCCCGGGACTAGCGGGGCCCTACGAGCAGTACGTC. It encodes CASSPGLAGPYEQYV.

The chain links TRBV29-1 to TRBJ1-2; D not resolved. The V and J ends lost 4 bases and 1 base respectively, with 13 bases between them. There are 14 residues in the CDR3. The germline gives CDR1 SQVTM, CDR2 ANQGSEA. The CDR3 here is CSVVARAVNYGYTF. In nucleotides, the CDR3 is TGCAGCGTTGTCGCGCGGGCCGTTAACTATGGCTACACCTTC.

V and J are TRBV15 and TRBJ2-3, with 8 positions matching TRBD2. Per germline, CDR1 LNHNV and CDR2 YYDKDF (reference sequence). V shed 1 base and J 1 base; nucleotides not matched to a gene: 1. The CDR3 loop spans 15 amino acids. In nucleotides, the CDR3 is TGTGCCACCAGCAGAGTTAGCGGGGGCACAGATACGCAGTATTTT. Protein: CATSRVSGGTDTQYF.

The chain carries TRBV21-1 and TRBJ2-7; no DNA check was done on the table's D call, TRBD1. TRBV21-1 constitutes a pseudogene. The CDR3 runs to 11 residues. DNA of the CDR3: TGTGCCAGCAGGGGACAGGACGAGCAGTACGTC. Translation: CASRGQDEQYV.

The chain employs TRBV5-1 and TRBJ2-3; 7 nucleotides line up with TRBD2. Germline CDR1 reads SGHRS; CDR2 reads YFSETQ. The CDR3 length is 15 residues. Trimming took 6 bases from V and 2 from J; bases not matched to a gene: 9. The chain's CDR3 is CASNQAGHPTDTQYF. CDR3 DNA sequence: TGCGCCAGCAACCAAGCGGGGCACCCCACAGATACGCAGTATTTT.

This rearrangement joins TRBV12-3 or TRBV12-4 to TRBJ1-1; no definite D call. This CDR3 is built from 13 residues. With 3 bases removed from V and 6 bases from J, the gap between germline ends came to 11 bases. CDR3 in amino acids: CASSFEPRAEAFF. For the CDR3, the DNA is TGTGCCAGCAGTTTTGAGCCACGGGCTGAAGCTTTCTTT.

The chain combines TRBV28 with TRBJ2-5; 15 bases are shared with TRBD2. Germline CDR1 and CDR2: MDHEN and SYDVKM. Trimming took 5 bases from V and 4 from J; bases not matched to a gene: 8. This CDR3 has 17 amino acids. CDR3 residues: CASSPGLAGGPGETQYF. The CDR3 coding sequence is TGTGCCAGCAGTCCCGGACTAGCGGGAGGGCCGGGAGAGACCCAGTACTTC. The whole variable domain, remainder taken from reference TRBV28 and TRBJ2-5, is DVKVTQSSRYLVKRTGEKVFLECVQDMDHENMFWYRQDPGLGLRLIYFSYDVKMKEKGDIPEGYSVSREKKERFSLILESASTNQTSMYLCASSPGLAGGPGETQYFGPGTRLLVL.

The chain uses TRBV20-1 and TRBJ1-6; possible D gene TRBD1, 5 bases. Germline assignment: CDR1 DFQATT and CDR2 SNEGSKA (reference sequence). V shed 3 bases and J shed 8 bases, with 14 bases lying between them. The CDR3 loop spans 14 amino acids. The CDR3 sequence: CSASLRTGDSPLHF. The CDR3 bases are TGCAGTGCTAGTTTACGCACGGGGGATTCACCCCTCCACTTT.

This chain connects TRBV14 to TRBJ1-6, with 12 positions matching TRBD1. The V gene's germline CDR1 is SGHDN and CDR2 FVKESK. CDR3 length equals 14 residues. The J segment lost 9 bases and the V segment lost 4 bases, leaving 1 base of the junction unmatched. Written as DNA, the CDR3 is TGTGCCAGCAGCCGGGACAGGGGGCGTTCACCCCTCCACTTT. This gives the protein CASSRDRGRSPLHF.

V and J are TRBV20-1 and TRBJ2-5, with unresolved D. The CDR3 consists of 11 residues. Per the germline V gene, CDR1 is DFQATT and CDR2 is SNEGSKA (reference sequence). The CDR3 bases are TGCACCGTGGGCAGCCAAGAGACCCAGTACTTC. Protein product: CTVGSQETQYF.

This chain uses TRBV9 with TRBJ1-6; perhaps TRBD1 as D (5 bases). The CDR3 contains 15 residues. In germline, CDR1 is SGDLS, CDR2 YYNGEE. V lost 2 bases to trimming and J lost 2 bases, with 8 bases between them. This CDR3 is CASSVGAAYNSPLHF. CDR3 DNA: TGTGCCAGCAGCGTTGGGGCAGCCTATAATTCACCCCTCCACTTT. Supplemented by reference TRBV9 and TRBJ1-6, the full variable domain reads DSGVTQTPKHLITATGQRVTLRCSPRSGDLSVYWYQQSLDQGLQFLIQYYNGEERAKGNILERFSAQQFPDLHSELNLSSLELGDSALYFCASSVGAAYNSPLHFGNGTRLTVT.

The chain joins TRBV27 to TRBJ2-5, with TRBD1 matching over 11 bases. Trimming cost V 2 bases and J 2 bases; bases outside gene matches: 7. Germline V gives CDR1 MNHEY, CDR2 SMNVEV (reference sequence). The CDR3 has 17 amino acids. The CDR3 protein is CASSLLGQGVLQETQYF. The CDR3 DNA reads TGTGCCAGCAGTTTACTGGGACAGGGGGTTTTACAAGAGACCCAGTACTTC.

V gene TRBV5-4 combines with J gene TRBJ1-6, with 9 bases lining up with TRBD1. The CDR3 covers 16 residues. CDR1 is SGHNT, CDR2 YYREEE, per germline (reference sequence). Losses at the gene ends were 3 bases for V and 8 bases for J; bases not matched to a gene: 9. This chain's CDR3 is CASSSGQGKAYSPLHF. Here the CDR3 DNA reads TGTGCCAGCAGCTCGGGACAGGGAAAGGCTTATTCACCCCTCCACTTT.

This sequence joins TRBV3-1 (or the pseudogene TRBV3-2) and TRBJ2-5, with 11 positions matching TRBD2. The V gene's germline CDR1 is LGHDT and CDR2 YNNKEL (reference sequence). The CDR3 has 15 amino acids. V gave up 2 bases and J gave up 3 bases; unmatched junction bases: 2. This chain's CDR3 is CASSQRGLAEETQYF. The DNA of the CDR3 is TGTGCCAGCAGCCAAAGGGGACTAGCGGAAGAGACCCAGTACTTC.

This clone appeared a few times. The rearrangement uses TRBV4-1 and TRBJ1-4; D not certain. The V end was cut by 0 bases, the J end by 3 bases, with 8 bases between. CDR1 and CDR2 from the germline V gene are MGHRA and YSYEKL. The CDR3 totals 15 residues. This chain's CDR3 is CASSQDGGSNEKLFF. CDR3 sequence (DNA): TGCGCCAGCAGCCAAGACGGCGGCTCTAATGAAAAACTGTTTTTT.

This clone has a single count. The genes are TRBV14 and TRBJ2-2; TRBD2 agrees at 7 bases. The V and J ends lost 6 bases and 4 bases, in that order; junction bases with no gene match: 11. The CDR3 contains 16 residues. In germline, CDR1 is SGHDN, CDR2 FVKESK. CDR3 loop: CASSGLAGGPTGELFF. The CDR3 region has the DNA TGTGCCAGCAGTGGATTAGCGGGCGGACCCACCGGGGAGCTGTTTTTT.

V usage is TRBV7-2 and J usage is TRBJ2-3; 10 nucleotides line up with TRBD2. CDR3 length: 15 residues. V shed 1 base and J 14 bases; nucleotides not matched to a gene: 12. Germline values: CDR1 SGHTA, CDR2 FQGNSA. The CDR3 reads CASSLELLAGAPPYF. CDR3 bases: TGTGCCAGCAGCTTAGAGCTGCTAGCGGGGGCCCCGCCGTATTTT.

This clone is a singleton in its sample. The V call is TRBV7-2, the J call TRBJ1-4; TRBD1 might be the D (6 bases). The CDR3 has 15 amino acids. From germline, CDR1 is SGHTA and CDR2 FQGNSA. V lost 4 bases, J lost 7 bases, and 16 bases lay in between. CDR3 region: CASSSLLGAAEKLFF. DNA for the CDR3: TGTGCCAGCAGCTCCCTATTGGGGGCTGCTGAAAAACTGTTTTTT.

The chain employs TRBV5-1 and TRBJ1-5, with D unclear. The CDR3 runs 14 residues. Germline V gene sequence: CDR1 SGHRS, CDR2 YFSETQ. Trimming shortened V by 5 bases and J by 3 bases, and 12 bases separated the two germline ends. This chain's CDR3 is CASSYGGNNQPQHF. CDR3 in DNA: TGCGCCAGCAGTTATGGAGGGAACAATCAGCCCCAGCATTTT.

In its sample, this clone was seen a few times. The chain combines TRBV6-2 or TRBV6-3 with TRBJ2-2, with TRBD2 matching over 9 bases. This CDR3 has 14 amino acids. V shed 4 bases and J 7 bases; nucleotides not matched to a gene: 4. Germline CDR1 reads MNHEY; CDR2 reads SVGEGT. The CDR3 loop reads CASSLQREDGELFF. DNA for the CDR3: TGTGCCAGCAGTTTACAGCGGGAGGACGGGGAGCTGTTTTTT.

The genes are TRBV10-3 and TRBJ2-5; 11 bases are a match to TRBD2. J gave up 3 bases and V 10 bases, and 13 bases lay outside the gene matches. CDR1 and CDR2 (germline): ENHRY, SYGVKD. The CDR3 has 16 amino acids. CDR3 region: CATNPRGTSGKETQYF. CDR3 coding DNA: TGTGCCACCAACCCCCGGGGGACTAGCGGAAAAGAGACCCAGTACTTC.

The rearrangement links TRBV6-2 or TRBV6-3 to TRBJ1-5; D is perhaps TRBD1 (5 bases). Trimming stripped 6 bases from V and 4 bases from J, with 22 bases between. The CDR3 runs to 17 residues. From germline, CDR1 is MNHEY and CDR2 SVGEGT. This CDR3 is CASSHEGRGDWNQPQHF. CDR3 bases: TGTGCCAGCAGCCACGAGGGGCGCGGGGATTGGAATCAGCCCCAGCATTTT.

The V gene is TRBV7-2, the J gene TRBJ2-1, with a tentative D call TRBD1 (6 bases). This CDR3 is 16 amino acids long. V shed 6 bases and J shed 4 bases, with 19 bases lying between them. Germline CDR1 SGHTA, CDR2 FQGNSA. The CDR3 nucleotides are TGTGCCAGCAGACTTTGGGGGCGTCGAGTTTACAATGAGCAGTTCTTC. Its protein is CASRLWGRRVYNEQFF.

This sequence joins TRBV29-1 and TRBJ2-5; D perhaps matches TRBD2 (5 bases). Trimming shortened V by 5 bases and J by 4 bases, and 11 bases separated the two germline ends. Germline V gives CDR1 SQVTM, CDR2 ANQGSEA. The CDR3 is 12 residues long. CDR3 sequence reads: CSVSGGLETQYF. In DNA form, the CDR3 reads TGCAGCGTTTCAGGAGGACTAGAGACCCAGTACTTC.

The V and J genes are TRBV7-9 and TRBJ1-4; the D gene is possibly TRBD1 (6 bases). Germline V CDR1 and CDR2: SEHNR, FQNEAQ (reference sequence). The CDR3 has 15 residues. V shed 5 bases and J shed 4 bases, with 14 bases lying between them. The CDR3 nucleotides are TGTGCCAGCAGCCGACTCGGGACACTTAATGAAAAACTGTTTTTT. Residues: CASSRLGTLNEKLFF.

This clone was seen more than once but under ten times. The chain is built from TRBV10-3 and TRBJ2-1; 8 bases are shared with TRBD2. This CDR3 has 17 residues. The junction had 8 bases not matched to a gene; V was cut back by 0 bases and J by 4 bases. Germline assignment: CDR1 ENHRY and CDR2 SYGVKD. CDR3 bases: TGTGCCATCAGTGAGTCGAAGGCGGGAGGAGCTTACAATGAGCAGTTCTTC. The encoded protein is CAISESKAGGAYNEQFF.

This chain connects TRBV7-9 to TRBJ2-2; D call uncertain. The ends were cut back, 1 base at V and 12 bases at J, with 6 bases in the middle. CDR3 length: 11 residues. Per germline, CDR1 SEHNR and CDR2 FQNEAQ (reference sequence). The CDR3 bases are TGTGCCAGCAGCTTAGATGGCAAGCTGTTTTTT. It translates to CASSLDGKLFF.

The chain is built from TRBV6-7 and TRBJ1-1, with 7 positions matching TRBD1. TRBV6-7 is an ORF; its function is uncertain. V was clipped by 0 bases and J by 5 bases; unmatched bases: 9. The CDR3 loop spans 16 amino acids. The CDR3 nucleotides read TGTGCCAGCAGTTACTCCCCCCACAGGGGAGGTACTGAAGCTTTCTTT. It specifies CASSYSPHRGGTEAFF.

This chain links TRBV10-2 with TRBJ2-7; 11 nucleotides agree with TRBD1. In germline, CDR1 is WSHSY, CDR2 SAAADI. The V and J ends lost 6 bases and 7 bases, in that order; junction bases with no gene match: 11. This CDR3 is 15 amino acids long. This CDR3 reads CASRSGTGGYQEQYV. The CDR3 DNA is TGCGCCAGCAGGTCCGGGACAGGGGGGTATCAGGAGCAGTACGTC.

This clone was counted a single time. The V call is TRBV3-1 (or the pseudogene TRBV3-2), the J call TRBJ2-5, with TRBD2 matching over 9 bases. CDR3 length: 17 residues. Looked up from germline, CDR1 is LGHDT and CDR2 is YNNKEL (reference sequence). V shed 0 bases and J 5 bases; nucleotides not matched to a gene: 10. The CDR3 spells CASSQDKAGGPRETQYF. DNA of the CDR3: TGTGCCAGCAGCCAAGATAAGGCGGGAGGGCCTCGGGAGACCCAGTACTTC.